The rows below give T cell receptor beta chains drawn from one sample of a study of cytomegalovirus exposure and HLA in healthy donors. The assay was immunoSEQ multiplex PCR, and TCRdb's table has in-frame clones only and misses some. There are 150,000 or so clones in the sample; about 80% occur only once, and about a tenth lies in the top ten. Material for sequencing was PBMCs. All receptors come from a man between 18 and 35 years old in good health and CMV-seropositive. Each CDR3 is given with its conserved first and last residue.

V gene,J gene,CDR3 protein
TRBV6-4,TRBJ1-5,CASSETGGNQPQHF
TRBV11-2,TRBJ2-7,CASSLVSQGGYEQYF
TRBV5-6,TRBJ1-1,CASSLGHSNTEAFF
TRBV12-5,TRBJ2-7,CASGPGTGVDEQYF
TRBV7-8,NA,CASSGFRDRGHEQYF
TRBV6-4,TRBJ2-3,CASSDGGAEVDTQYF
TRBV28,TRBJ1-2,CASTPGENYGYTF
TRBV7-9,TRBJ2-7,CASSILSGHLSSYEQYF
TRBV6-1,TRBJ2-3,CASSGASGGAGSQYF
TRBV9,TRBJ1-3,CASSGDGNSLANTIYF
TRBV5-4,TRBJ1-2,CATISSGGRLAYGYTF